This T cell receptor (beta chain) appears in the sequencing data of a study of blood T cell repertoires in COVID-19 (dated by TCRdb to about 2020). Background for the entire study: Samples from collaborators originated in the United States, Italy and Spain and spanned both the acute and convalescent phases of COVID-19. The material from the prospective study consisted of cDNA or gDNA derived from T cells, B-cell-depleted T cells, or PBMCs. Subjects who had been exposed to COVID-19, were actively infected with it, or had recovered from it provided the deeply sampled blood TCRbeta repertoires that made up the dataset. The repertoires were released in a freely available public database meant as a resource for research on the immune response to SARS-CoV-2. Samples were obtained from the ongoing ImmuneRACE study (first 160 participants) and from over a thousand subjects provided by 6 global collaborators. Sample metadata almost always included a de-identified subject ID, COVID-19 status, age in years and sex. Where HLA class I and class II types were available, the types were taken from metadata supplied by the sample provider, not from assay-based typing. Results and caveats for the whole study, not just this receptor: The amount of clinical and demographic metadata varied by source and participant and was provided uncurated.

The immunoSEQ Assay, a bias-controlled multiplex PCR, was used to amplify TCRbeta CDR3 regions from genomic DNA. On the study's bioinformatics: The number of nucleated cells in each sample was estimated by amplification of reference gene primers within the assay. To quantify the absolute abundance of each unique TCRbeta CDR3 rearrangement, sequence reads were collapsed and filtered. For each sample, productive Simpson clonality was calculated as the square root of Simpson's diversity index over productive rearrangements. TCRdb provides this immuneACCESS table in a form limited to in-frame rearrangements. Some clones are lacking; in checked studies, under half of them reflect an unresolved V gene, and why the rest are absent is not known. From that table come the V and J calls and clone size; the DNA was used to work out D and trimming. Here the sample has some 190,000 clones; under 80% occur a single time. The top ten clones comprise about a sixth of the sample.

Points on this clone: Its antigen specificity is not known. Per-base quality was not reported, and no clone a single base away is much larger than it.

Participants in the prospective study were enrolled through a virtual design, were aged about 18 to 100 years, and lived in roughly 25 United States geographic areas. To assign participants to cohorts, the prospective study relied on clinical history that participants themselves reported in a screening survey and a study questionnaire. In the prospective study, whole blood, serum and a nasopharyngeal or oropharyngeal swab were collected from each participant by mobile phlebotomists. Participants in the prospective study had the option to provide additional blood draws and questionnaires over a roughly two-month period. Prospective study blood samples were shipped either frozen or at room temperature before DNA extraction. Including cysteine and phenylalanine, the CDR3 has 10 amino acids. Only the CDR3 DNA is retained, 30 bases long and in frame from the first base. The germline V gene (reference sequence) provides CDR1 GTSNPN and CDR2 SVGIG. V is clipped by 5 bases and J by 8 bases, and the sequence between their germline boundaries is 9 bases long.

This chain is built from TRBV30 and TRBJ1-2; there is no confident call for the D gene. This receptor was obtained from a woman between 50 and 59 years old with acute COVID-19. Sequenced: PBMCs or T cells enriched from blood (not recorded which). In nucleotide form, the sequence is TGTGCCTGGGGGAGCCTGGGCTACACCTTC. It codes for CAWGSLGYTF.